The TCR beta chain under discussion was sequenced for a study of breast tumors, draining lymph nodes, adjacent tissues. Study-wide results and limits: Tumor repertoires ranked between lymph nodes and nontumor tissue in diversity, with V and J gene preferences. The lymph node origin of tumor T cells was framed as consistent with a hypothesis, not demonstrated.

TCRdb analysed the multiplex PCR reads with MiXCR anew, one entry per CDR3 protein. The table has tens of thousands of distinct CDR3 sequences, roughly 29% seen once. Germline-derived CDR1 and CDR2 are DFQATT and SNEGSKA (reference sequence). With 5 bases clipped from V and 5 bases from J, the junction kept 8 bases outside the gene matches. The CDR3 length is 15 residues. Axillary draining lymph nodes of breast cancer patients supplied the node samples. Concerning this clonotype itself: Its antigen is still unknown.

The sequence came from a female donor with breast cancer. Some clones in this sample may be carry-over from other donors' samples. Material for sequencing was axillary lymph node tissue. V is TRBV20-1 and J is TRBJ2-5; 13 bases align to TRBD2. CDR3 region: CSALGLAGEIETQYF. The CDR3 nucleotides read TGCAGTGCTCTCGGACTAGCGGGAGAAATTGAGACCCAGTACTTC.